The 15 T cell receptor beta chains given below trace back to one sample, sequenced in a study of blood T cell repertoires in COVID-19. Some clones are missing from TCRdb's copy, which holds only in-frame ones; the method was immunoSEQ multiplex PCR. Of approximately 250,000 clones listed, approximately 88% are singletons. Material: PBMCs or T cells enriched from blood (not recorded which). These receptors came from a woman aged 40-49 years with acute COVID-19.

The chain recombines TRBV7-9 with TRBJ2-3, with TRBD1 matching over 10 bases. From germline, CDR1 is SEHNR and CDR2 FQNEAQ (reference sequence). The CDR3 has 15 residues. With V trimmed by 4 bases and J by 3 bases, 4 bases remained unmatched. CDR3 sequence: CASSSGTGVTDTQYF. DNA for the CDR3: TGTGCCAGCAGCTCCGGGACAGGGGTAACAGATACGCAGTATTTT.

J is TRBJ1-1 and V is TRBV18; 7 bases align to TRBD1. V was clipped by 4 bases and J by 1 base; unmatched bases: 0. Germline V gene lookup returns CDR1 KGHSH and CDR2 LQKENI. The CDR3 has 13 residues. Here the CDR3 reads CASSRQGNTEAFF. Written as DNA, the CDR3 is TGTGCCAGCTCACGACAGGGGAACACTGAAGCTTTCTTT.

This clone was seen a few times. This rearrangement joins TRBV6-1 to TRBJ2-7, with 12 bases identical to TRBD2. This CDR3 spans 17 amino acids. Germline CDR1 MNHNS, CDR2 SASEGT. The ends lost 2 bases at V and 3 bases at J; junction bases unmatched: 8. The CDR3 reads CASSEISSGRGNYEQYF. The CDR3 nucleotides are TGTGCCAGCAGTGAAATTTCTAGCGGGAGGGGTAACTACGAGCAGTACTTC.

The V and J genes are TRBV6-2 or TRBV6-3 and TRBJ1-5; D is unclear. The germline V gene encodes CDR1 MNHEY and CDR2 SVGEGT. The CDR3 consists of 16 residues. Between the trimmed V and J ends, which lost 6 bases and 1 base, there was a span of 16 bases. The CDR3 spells CASSPFSVLSNQPQHF. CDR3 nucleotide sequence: TGTGCCAGCAGCCCGTTCTCGGTCCTCAGCAATCAGCCCCAGCATTTT.

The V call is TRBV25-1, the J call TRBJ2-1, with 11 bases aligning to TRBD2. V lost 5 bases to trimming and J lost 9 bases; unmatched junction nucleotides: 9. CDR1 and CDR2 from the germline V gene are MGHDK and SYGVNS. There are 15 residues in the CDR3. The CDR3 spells CASSLLAGVVGEQFF. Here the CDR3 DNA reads TGTGCCAGCAGTTTACTAGCGGGAGTGGTTGGTGAGCAGTTCTTC.

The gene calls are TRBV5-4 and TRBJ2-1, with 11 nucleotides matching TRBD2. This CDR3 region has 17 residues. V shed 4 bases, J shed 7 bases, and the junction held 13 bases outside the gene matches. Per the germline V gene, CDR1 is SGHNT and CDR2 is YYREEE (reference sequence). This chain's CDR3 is CASSPSRASGRLNEQFF. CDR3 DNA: TGTGCCAGCAGCCCGTCTCGTGCTAGCGGGAGGTTGAATGAGCAGTTCTTC. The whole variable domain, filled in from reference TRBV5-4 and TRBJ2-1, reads ETGVTQSPTHLIKTRGQQVTLRCSSQSGHNTVSWYQQALGQGPQFIFQYYREEENGRGNFPPRFSGLQFPNYSSELNVNALELDDSALYLCASSPSRASGRLNEQFFGPGTRLTVL.

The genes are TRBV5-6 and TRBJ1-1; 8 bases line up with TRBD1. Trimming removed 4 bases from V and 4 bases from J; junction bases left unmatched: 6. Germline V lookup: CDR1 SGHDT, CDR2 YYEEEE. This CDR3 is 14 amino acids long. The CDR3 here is CASSPGQGSTEAFF. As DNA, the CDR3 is TGTGCCAGCAGCCCAGGACAGGGTAGCACTGAAGCTTTCTTT.

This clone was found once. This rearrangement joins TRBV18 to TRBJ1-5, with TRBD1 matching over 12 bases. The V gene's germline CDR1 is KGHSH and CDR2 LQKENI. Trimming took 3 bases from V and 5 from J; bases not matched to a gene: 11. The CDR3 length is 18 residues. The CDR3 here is CASSPTAPGQGAYQPQHF. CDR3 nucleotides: TGTGCCAGCTCACCGACCGCTCCGGGACAGGGGGCATATCAGCCCCAGCATTTT.

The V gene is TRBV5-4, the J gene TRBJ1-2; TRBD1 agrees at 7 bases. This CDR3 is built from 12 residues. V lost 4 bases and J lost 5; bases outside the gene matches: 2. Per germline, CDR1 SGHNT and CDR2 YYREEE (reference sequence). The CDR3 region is CASSRDRYGYTF. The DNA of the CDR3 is TGTGCCAGCAGCCGGGACAGATATGGCTACACCTTC.

CDR3 nucleotides: TGCGCCAGCAGTCCTGGACTAGCGGCAGGGGAGCAGTTCTTC. Amino acid sequence: CASSPGLAAGEQFF. The V call is TRBV10-1, the J call TRBJ2-1, with 10 bases matching TRBD2. The CDR3 consists of 14 residues. CDR1 and CDR2 (germline): WNHNN, SYGVQD (reference sequence). V shed 5 bases, J shed 10 bases, and the junction held 8 bases outside the gene matches.

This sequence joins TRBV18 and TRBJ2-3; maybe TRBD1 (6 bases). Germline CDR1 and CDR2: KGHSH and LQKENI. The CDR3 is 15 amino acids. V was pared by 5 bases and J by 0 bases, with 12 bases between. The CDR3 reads CASSSPGHSTDTQYF. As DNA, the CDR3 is TGTGCCAGCTCATCCCCGGGACACAGCACAGATACGCAGTATTTT.

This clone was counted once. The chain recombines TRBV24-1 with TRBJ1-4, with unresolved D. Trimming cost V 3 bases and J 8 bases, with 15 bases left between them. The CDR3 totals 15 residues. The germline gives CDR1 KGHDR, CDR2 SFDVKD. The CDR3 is CATSDPFRFGEKLFF. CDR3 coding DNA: TGTGCCACCAGTGATCCCTTCAGATTTGGCGAAAAACTGTTTTTT.

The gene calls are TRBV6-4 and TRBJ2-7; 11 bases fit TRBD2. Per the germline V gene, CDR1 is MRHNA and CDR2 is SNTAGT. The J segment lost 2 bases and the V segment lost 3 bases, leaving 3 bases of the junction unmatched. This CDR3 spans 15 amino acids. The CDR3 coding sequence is TGTGCCAGCAGTGAAACTAGCGGGAGTACCTACGAGCAGTACTTC. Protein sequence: CASSETSGSTYEQYF.

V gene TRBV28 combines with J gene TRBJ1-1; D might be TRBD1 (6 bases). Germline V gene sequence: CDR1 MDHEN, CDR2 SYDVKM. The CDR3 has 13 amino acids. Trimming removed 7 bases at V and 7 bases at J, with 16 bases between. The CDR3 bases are TGTGCCAGCATCAATACAGGGTTTCTTGAAGCTTTCTTT. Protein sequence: CASINTGFLEAFF. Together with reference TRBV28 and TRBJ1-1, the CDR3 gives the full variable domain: DVKVTQSSRYLVKRTGEKVFLECVQDMDHENMFWYRQDPGLGLRLIYFSYDVKMKEKGDIPEGYSVSREKKERFSLILESASTNQTSMYLCASINTGFLEAFFGQGTRLTVV.

CDR3 loop: CASSFSGARELFF. The CDR3 DNA reads TGTGCCAGCAGTTTCTCAGGGGCTCGAGAGCTGTTTTTT. The rearrangement links TRBV28 to TRBJ2-2; a possible D gene is TRBD1 (6 bases). The length of the CDR3 is 13 residues. The V gene's germline CDR1 is MDHEN and CDR2 SYDVKM. V was shortened by 3 bases and J by 11 bases, with 13 bases between the two germline ends.